What follows are 12 T cell receptor beta chains derived from one specimen sequenced in a study of blood T cell repertoires in COVID-19. TCRdb's copy holds only in-frame clones and misses some; the assay was immunoSEQ multiplex PCR. The sample records 200,000 to 250,000 clones, 84% being singletons. The sample comprised peripheral blood. The receptors were gathered from a woman aged 80 or over with COVID-19, enrolled during active disease.

This chain connects TRBV5-6 to TRBJ2-3, with TRBD1 matching over 11 bases. This CDR3 is 15 amino acids long. The V segment lost 1 base and the J segment 5 bases; nucleotides outside the gene matches: 3. Germline loops: CDR1 SGHDT, CDR2 YYEEEE. The CDR3 loop is CASSLRGQGGDTQYF. DNA of the CDR3: TGTGCCAGCAGCTTGCGGGGACAGGGGGGAGATACGCAGTATTTT.

This chain connects TRBV19 to TRBJ1-2, with a tentative D call TRBD1 (6 bases). The V end was cut by 6 bases, the J end by 4 bases, with 9 bases between. This CDR3 comprises 12 residues. Germline CDR1 is LNHDA and CDR2 is SQIVND (reference sequence). The CDR3 reads CASRQGPYGYTF. The DNA for the CDR3 is TGTGCCAGTAGGCAGGGGCCCTATGGCTACACCTTC.

Concerning this clone itself: Other DNA sequences within the sample encode an identical CDR3. V usage is TRBV5-1 and J usage is TRBJ2-1; 8 positions agree with TRBD2. In germline, CDR1 is SGHRS, CDR2 YFSETQ. The CDR3 covers 15 residues. V lost 2 bases and J lost 4; bases outside the gene matches: 5. CDR3 DNA sequence: TGCGCCAGCAGCTTAGGGCTAGCGGGTTACAATGAGCAGTTCTTC. This codes for CASSLGLAGYNEQFF.

This chain uses TRBV29-1 with TRBJ1-5, with D perhaps TRBD1 (5 bases). Germline V CDR1 and CDR2: SQVTM, ANQGSEA. The CDR3 is 14 residues long. Deletions cut 7 bases from V and 3 bases from J, with 16 bases between. The CDR3 reads CSALGVGPNQPQHF. The CDR3 DNA reads as TGCAGCGCCCTAGGCGTGGGGCCCAATCAGCCCCAGCATTTT.

V and J are TRBV6-6 and TRBJ1-5; the match to TRBD1 covers 7 bases. CDR1 is MNHNY and CDR2 is SVGAGI in the germline V gene (reference sequence). This CDR3 is 14 amino acids long. V lost 2 bases and J lost 6; bases outside the gene matches: 4. DNA for the CDR3: TGTGCCAGCAGTTACAAGGGGGCAGGTCAGCCCCAGCATTTT. Residues: CASSYKGAGQPQHF.

This clone has just a few counts. The chain joins TRBV15 to TRBJ1-4; TRBD1 is a possible D gene (5 bases). The germline CDR1 and CDR2 sequences are LNHNV and YYDKDF (reference sequence). CDR3 length: 17 residues. V shed 0 bases and J shed 7 bases, with 18 bases lying between them. The CDR3 region has the DNA TGTGCCACCAGCAGAGATGGTGGGGCAGGCCTCGGTGAAAAACTGTTTTTT. Translated: CATSRDGGAGLGEKLFF.

The J gene is TRBJ2-2, the V gene TRBV12-3 or TRBV12-4; D is ambiguous. CDR3 length: 12 amino acids. The V gene lost 6 bases and the J gene lost 5 bases, with 7 bases spanning the gap. Written as DNA, the CDR3 is TGTGCCAGCAGCCCCAGGACCGGGGAGCTGTTTTTT. This sequence encodes CASSPRTGELFF.

This clone was seen once. The chain is built from TRBV5-1 and TRBJ1-4; D ambiguous. This CDR3 has 17 residues. Germline V gene lookup returns CDR1 SGHRS and CDR2 YFSETQ. With 7 bases removed from V and 0 bases from J, the gap between germline ends came to 19 bases. The CDR3 reads CASSLGGSYSTNEKLFF. The CDR3 bases are TGCGCCAGCTCCCTGGGAGGCAGCTATTCAACTAATGAAAAACTGTTTTTT.

This clone was seen more than once but under ten times. This chain connects TRBV5-6 to TRBJ2-6; D is unresolved. V lost 4 bases, J lost 2 bases, and 7 bases lay in between. This CDR3 contains 14 residues. The V gene's germline CDR1 is SGHDT and CDR2 YYEEEE. The CDR3 bases are TGTGCCAGCAGCCCCCCGGCTGGGGCCAACGTCCTGACTTTC. It yields the protein CASSPPAGANVLTF.

V is TRBV5-1 and J is TRBJ1-1; the D gene is possibly TRBD1 (5 bases). Trimming pared 4 bases from V and 5 bases from J, leaving 18 bases between. This CDR3 has 15 residues. Germline V gene lookup returns CDR1 SGHRS and CDR2 YFSETQ. Here the CDR3 DNA reads TGCGCCAGCAGCCCTCCGGGAGCCGGGGGGACTGAAGCTTTCTTT. Translation gives CASSPPGAGGTEAFF.

The chain couples TRBV4-1 to TRBJ2-3; 9 nucleotides line up with TRBD2. CDR1 and CDR2 from the germline V gene are MGHRA and YSYEKL. There are 19 residues in the CDR3. The junction had 19 bases not matched to a gene; V was cut back by 4 bases and J by 5 bases. CDR3 loop: CASSPPQGGGGGARDTQYF. The CDR3 DNA reads as TGCGCCAGCAGCCCTCCCCAGGGTGGCGGCGGGGGGGCAAGAGATACGCAGTATTTT.

V is TRBV11-2 and J is TRBJ2-1; 7 nucleotides match TRBD1. V lost 5 bases to trimming and J lost 5 bases; unmatched junction nucleotides: 3. This CDR3 is built from 13 residues. Per the germline V gene, CDR1 is SGHAT and CDR2 is FQNNGV. The CDR3 DNA reads as TGTGCCAGCAGCCACGGGACAGACAATGAGCAGTTCTTC. Encoded protein: CASSHGTDNEQFF.